This T cell receptor beta chain derives from a study of blood T cells in healthy people across ages. A remark on this clonotype: The antigen remains unidentified. At one end the junction does not follow the germline gene, possibly because of a read error.

Next came a second PCR, run for about 7 to 12 cycles, which used a sample-barcoded 5' primer along with a J-beta primer mix. In TCRdb, the 5' RACE reads were re-called with MiXCR into one record per CDR3 protein. Among around 990,000 distinct CDR3 sequences listed, approximately 38% were seen once. This CDR3 is 17 amino acids long. From germline, CDR1 is SEHNR and CDR2 FQNEAQ (reference sequence). Whole-study findings and limits: Per-million-T-cell TCR beta diversity fell roughly linearly with age.

This chain connects TRBV7-9 to TRBJ2-1; D possibly uses TRBD1 or TRBD2 (5 bases each). The origin of this receptor is a man between 18 and 35 years old in good health. The sequencing input was blood. CDR3 sequence (DNA): TGTGCCGGCAGCACCAATCCAAGGGACCCCACTGACAATGAGCAGTTCTTC. Translated: CAGSTNPRDPTDNEQFF. The whole variable domain, remainder taken from reference TRBV7-9 and TRBJ2-1, is DTGVSQNPRHKITKRGQNVTFRCDPISEHNRLYWYRQTLGQGPEFLTYFQNEAQLEKSRLLSDRFSAERPKGSFSTLEIQRTEQGDSAMYLCAGSTNPRDPTDNEQFFGPGTRLTVL.